The sequence of this TCR beta chain was determined in a study of PD-1 blockade in classical Hodgkin lymphoma (dated by TCRdb to about 2020). Background on the whole study: Nivolumab dosing was 3 mg/kg intravenously every 2 weeks, continuing until either disease progression or unacceptable toxicity. A peripheral blood immune signature of response to PD-1 blockade in classical Hodgkin lymphoma was defined using TCR beta sequencing and CyTOF.

Genomic DNA was isolated using the Qiagen DNeasy kit from unsorted PBMCs as well as from negatively selected CD4+ and CD8+ fractions. TCR beta CDR3 regions were subjected to amplification by immunoSEQ multiplex PCR with primers that anneal to V and J segments. A synthetic immune receptor repertoire was used to minimize amplification bias, and any residual bias was removed computationally once sequencing was done. As for how the authors treated the data: Custom Python scripts were used to quantify repertoire diversity as the Shannon entropy index. Unsorted, CD4+ and CD8+ repertoires were analyzed separately, except in combined analyses where CD4+ and CD8+ sequences were merged in silico. Clonal expansion was defined as at least a 2-fold frequency increase after treatment relative to C1D1, with a pseudocount of 0.5 for undetected baseline clones. Clones with 0 or 1 copy at C1D1 were defined as singleton clones, while clones with 2 or more copies were defined as non-singleton clones. Clones expanded in unsorted samples were labelled as CD4+, CD8+ or unknown by matching protein sequences in sorted samples from the same patient. Wilcoxon tests were applied to paired samples to test diversity changes from C1D1 to C4D1. Held by TCRdb, this immuneACCESS table contains in-frame sequences only and omits some clones. Under half of the omission traces to an unresolved V gene where checked; the cause of the rest is unknown. The V and J calls and clone size were taken over from that table, and D and trimming were inferred from the DNA. The sample data list around 35,000 clones, and less than 75% of these were observed just once. The leading ten clones occupy under 4.5% of the sample.

The paper's findings and limits, for the study overall: Trial patients achieving complete response had baseline diversity similar to newly diagnosed patients, whereas partial responders and progressors had significantly lower diversity. Patients starting nivolumab less than 1 year after ASCT had lower diversity and were excluded from later analyses to avoid confounding by immune reconstitution. Only a single clinical trial cohort was studied, and what caused the repertoire differences, possibly disease activity or prior therapy, remained undefined. Newly diagnosed patients were reported to have lower baseline TCR diversity than healthy donors, and relapsed/refractory patients were reported to have lower baseline TCR diversity still. By C4D1, a significant rise was seen in CD4+ TCR diversity but not in CD8+ TCR diversity (p=0.0027 vs p=0.16), and the rise was most apparent among complete responders (p=0.02).

CDR1 and CDR2 (SEHNR, FQNEAQ) derive from the germline V gene (reference sequence). The CDR3 has 16 amino acids, counting the end cysteine and phenylalanine. CDR3 DNA is the only sequence kept; it has 48 bases, read in frame from the first base. Trimming takes 1 base from V and 1 base from J, and the germline ends sit 10 bases apart. A note on this clone: Its antigen is unknown. There are no base qualities to consult, and no much larger clone falls within one base.

Per the publication, the time point label means: cycle 4 day 1 (C4D1), after 6 weeks of nivolumab. Every trial patient had relapsed after autologous stem cell transplantation, and cohorts A, B and C differed in prior brentuximab vedotin exposure. The trial cohort included roughly 60 patients with relapsed/refractory classical Hodgkin lymphoma, and each patient had a best overall response of complete response, partial response or progressive disease. In the multi-cohort phase II CheckMate 205 trial, trial patients received single-agent nivolumab. An independent review committee assessed best overall response by applying the 2007 International Working Group response criteria. Trial PBMCs were obtained immediately prior to nivolumab initiation (C1D1) and on therapy at cycle 2 day 1 and cycle 4 day 1. Peripheral blood was collected in 8 mL Vacutainer Cell Preparation Tubes, from which PBMCs were isolated by centrifugation and then cryopreserved.

The sample consisted of peripheral blood mononuclear cells (PBMCs), taken before the fourth cycle of nivolumab. This TCR came from a human donor with classical Hodgkin lymphoma. In this chain, TRBV7-9 is recombined with TRBJ2-2, and TRBD2 may be the D gene, going by 6 matching bases. The CDR3 loop reads CASSLEASENTGELFF. At the DNA level, the sequence is TGTGCCAGCAGCTTAGAGGCTAGCGAGAACACCGGGGAGCTGTTTTTT.